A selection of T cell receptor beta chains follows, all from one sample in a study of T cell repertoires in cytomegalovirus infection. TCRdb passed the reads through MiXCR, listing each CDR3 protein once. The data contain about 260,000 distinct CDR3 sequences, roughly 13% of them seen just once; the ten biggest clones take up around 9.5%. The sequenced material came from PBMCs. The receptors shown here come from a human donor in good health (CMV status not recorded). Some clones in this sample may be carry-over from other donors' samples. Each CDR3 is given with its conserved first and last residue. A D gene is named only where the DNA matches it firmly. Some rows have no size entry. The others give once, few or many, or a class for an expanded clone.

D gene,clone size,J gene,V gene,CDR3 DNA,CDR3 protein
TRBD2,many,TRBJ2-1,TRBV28,TGTGCCAGCAGTTCCATTCCCGGGACTAGCGGGAAGGTTGAGCAGTTCTTC,CASSSIPGTSGKVEQFF
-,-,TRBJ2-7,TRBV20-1,TGCAGTGCTAGGGACAGTAACTCCTACGAGCAGTACTTC,CSARDSNSYEQYF
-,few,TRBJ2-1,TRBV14,TGTGCCAGCAGCCAAGGGCTTGGACCCTCACAGAATGAGCAGTTCTTC,CASSQGLGPSQNEQFF
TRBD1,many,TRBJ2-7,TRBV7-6,TGTGCCAGCAGCTCTAGGGGGCCGGTTCCGTACGAGCAGTACTTC,CASSSRGPVPYEQYF
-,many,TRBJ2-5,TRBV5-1,TGCGCCAGCAGCTTGGTTATCGGGGGCGGAGAGACCCAGTACTTC,CASSLVIGGGETQYF
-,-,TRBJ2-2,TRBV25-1,TGTGCCAGCGGACACCCGAACACCGGGGAGCTGTTTTTT,CASGHPNTGELFF
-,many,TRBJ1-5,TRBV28,TGTGCCAGCAGTTTGGGCAGGGTAAGGATTAAGCCCCAGCATTTT,CASSLGRVRIKPQHF
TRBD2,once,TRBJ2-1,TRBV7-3,TGTGCCAGCGCCGGGACTAGCGTTTCTAAGGAGCAGTTCTTC,CASAGTSVSKEQFF
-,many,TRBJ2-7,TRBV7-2,TGTGCCAGCAGCTTAGCGAAGGTTGCGGACCAGTACTTC,CASSLAKVADQYF
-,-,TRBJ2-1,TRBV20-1,TGCAGTGCTCGGGCTAGCGCGAAGTACAATGAGCAGTTCTTC,CSARASAKYNEQFF
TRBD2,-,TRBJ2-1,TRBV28,TGTGCCATTAGGGGTAGCGGGAGTGTCCATGAGCAGTTCTTC,CAIRGSGSVHEQFF
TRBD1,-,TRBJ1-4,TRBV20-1,TGCAGTGCTAGAGAGGTAGACAGGGGCGACGAAAAACTGTTTTTT,CSAREVDRGDEKLFF
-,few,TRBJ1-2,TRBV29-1,TGCAGCGTTGGGGCAGGAAGGGGCTGGGGGGGCTACACCTTC,CSVGAGRGWGGYTF
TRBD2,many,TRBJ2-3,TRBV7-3,TGTGCCAGCAGCTTGGGGGGGAACACAGATACGCAGTATTTT,CASSLGGNTDTQYF
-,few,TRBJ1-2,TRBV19,TGTGCCAGTAGTATAACAGGTGCCACGGACTATGGCTACACCTTC,CASSITGATDYGYTF
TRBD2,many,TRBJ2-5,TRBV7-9,TGTGCCAGCAGCTTAGGGCTGACTAGCGAAGAGACCCAGTACTTC,CASSLGLTSEETQYF
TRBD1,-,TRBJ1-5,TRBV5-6,TGTGCCAGCAGCCCCGGGACAGGAAGGCAGAATCAGCCCCAGCATTTT,CASSPGTGRQNQPQHF
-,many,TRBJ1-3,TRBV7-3,TGTGCCAGCAGCCCAGTCGGAGGGACTGGAAACACCATATATTTT,CASSPVGGTGNTIYF
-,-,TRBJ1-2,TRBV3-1,TGTGCCAGCAGCCAGGACCGGGACACCTATGGCTACACCTTC,CASSQDRDTYGYTF
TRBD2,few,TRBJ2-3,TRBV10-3,TGTGCCATCAGCCTAGAGGGGACTAGCGGGCGGGATACGCAGTATTTT,CAISLEGTSGRDTQYF
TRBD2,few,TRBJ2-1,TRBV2,TGTGCCAGCAGTGGGACTAGCGGGGTCCCGAGCTCCTACAATGAGCAGTTCTTC,CASSGTSGVPSSYNEQFF
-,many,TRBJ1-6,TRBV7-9,TGTGCCAGCAGCTCCCCGGGGCAGACCAATTCACCCCTCCACTTT,CASSSPGQTNSPLHF